This T cell receptor beta chain was retrieved from a study of T-cell memory formation after mild COVID-19. TCRdb used MiXCR to reprocess the 5' RACE reads, holding one entry per CDR3 protein. This table holds approximately 430,000 distinct CDR3 sequences, about 22% found once. The CDR3 loop spans 12 amino acids. Germline V lookup: CDR1 SGHRS, CDR2 YFSETQ. Trimming took 0 bases from V and 6 from J, leaving 5 bases between them. This clonotype came up a few times. This receptor was obtained from an adult woman who had mild COVID-19 (a few samples of this study predate the infection). Cell type and time point are not known. Sequencing used PBMCs or a T cell subset sorted from them (not recorded which). V is TRBV5-1 and J is TRBJ2-3; D is unclear. The CDR3 region has the DNA TGCGCCAGCAGCTTGGGCTTCGATACGCAGTATTTT. It translates to CASSLGFDTQYF.